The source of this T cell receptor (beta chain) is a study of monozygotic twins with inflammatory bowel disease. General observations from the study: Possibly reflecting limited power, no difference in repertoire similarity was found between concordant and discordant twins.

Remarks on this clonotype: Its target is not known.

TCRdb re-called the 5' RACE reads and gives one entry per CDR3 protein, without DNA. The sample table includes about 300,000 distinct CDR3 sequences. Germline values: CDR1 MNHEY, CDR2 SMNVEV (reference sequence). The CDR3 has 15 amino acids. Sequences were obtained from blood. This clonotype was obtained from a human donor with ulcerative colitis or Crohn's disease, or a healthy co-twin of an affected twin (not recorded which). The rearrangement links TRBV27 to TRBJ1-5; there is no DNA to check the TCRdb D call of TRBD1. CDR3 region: CASSLSGTITQPQHF.